This entry lists 20 T cell receptor beta chains sequenced from one sample in a study of blood T cell repertoires in COVID-19. Only in-frame clones appear in the TCRdb table, and some are missing; sequencing was by immunoSEQ multiplex PCR. The sample has more than 350,000 clones, over 75% seen once. Source material: peripheral blood. Receptors were obtained from a woman aged 25 to 39 with COVID-19, enrolled during active disease.

The rearrangement joins TRBV5-1 to TRBJ1-1; 8 bases fit TRBD1. The V gene's germline CDR1 is SGHRS and CDR2 YFSETQ. The trim removed 4 bases at V and 3 bases at J, leaving 5 bases unmatched. This CDR3 comprises 14 residues. The CDR3 coding sequence is TGCGCCAGCAGCCCGACAGGGGCCTACACTGAAGCTTTCTTT. This sequence encodes CASSPTGAYTEAFF.

The CDR3 region has the DNA TGCGCCAGCAGCTTGGGGGACAGGACCGCTTGGGGCTACACCTTC. Translation: CASSLGDRTAWGYTF. The genes are TRBV5-1 and TRBJ1-2; 8 bases agree with TRBD1. CDR1 and CDR2 from the germline V gene are SGHRS and YFSETQ. This CDR3 spans 15 amino acids. Losses at the gene ends were 0 bases for V and 8 bases for J; bases not matched to a gene: 9.

The V and J genes are TRBV11-2 and TRBJ2-7; TRBD2 aligns across 10 bases. V dropped 5 bases and J dropped 5; count of bases not matched to a gene: 6. Germline V gene sequence: CDR1 SGHAT, CDR2 FQNNGV. The CDR3 runs to 14 residues. This chain's CDR3 is CASSLGLAHNEQYF. DNA for the CDR3: TGTGCCAGCAGCCTGGGACTAGCGCACAACGAGCAGTACTTC.

This chain joins TRBV9 and TRBJ1-1; tentative D call: TRBD1 (6 bases). This CDR3 spans 18 amino acids. CDR1 is SGDLS and CDR2 is YYNGEE in the germline V gene. Trimming left V 0 bases short and J 6 bases short, with 24 bases between. In DNA form, the CDR3 reads TGTGCCAGCAGCGTAGGGGAGACTACAGGGCCTGAAGGGGCTGAAGCTTTCTTT. Encoded protein: CASSVGETTGPEGAEAFF.

The chain links TRBV5-1 to TRBJ2-5; D is perhaps TRBD1 (6 bases). Germline V lookup: CDR1 SGHRS, CDR2 YFSETQ. This CDR3 is 15 amino acids long. V was pared by 0 bases and J by 5 bases, with 14 bases between. As DNA, the CDR3 is TGCGCCAGCAGCTTGGGGACAGTGAAACTGGAGACCCAGTACTTC. Protein: CASSLGTVKLETQYF.

The chain is built from TRBV12-5 and TRBJ2-3; 9 positions match TRBD1. Germline V gene data show CDR1 as LGHNT and CDR2 as FRNRAP. The V segment lost 5 bases and the J segment 6 bases; nucleotides outside the gene matches: 12. This CDR3 region has 16 residues. In nucleotides, the CDR3 is TGTGCTAGTGGTCCTCCACCGGACAGGGGCCGGGATACGCAGTATTTT. Residues: CASGPPPDRGRDTQYF.

The chain carries TRBV4-1 and TRBJ2-6, with D unresolved. The V and J ends lost 5 bases and 2 bases respectively, with 7 bases between them. This CDR3 has 14 residues. Germline CDR1 MGHRA, CDR2 YSYEKL. The CDR3 DNA is TGCGCCAGCAGCTCTAGAGCTGGGGCCAACGTCCTGACTTTC. Protein sequence: CASSSRAGANVLTF.

The chain carries TRBV28 and TRBJ2-7; possible D gene TRBD1, 5 bases. V gave up 2 bases and J gave up 6 bases, with 14 bases separating them. The CDR3 sequence is 14 residues long. CDR1 is MDHEN and CDR2 is SYDVKM in the germline V gene. The CDR3 is CASSLIPGIVEQYF. The CDR3 nucleotides are TGTGCCAGCAGTTTAATCCCAGGGATTGTCGAGCAGTACTTC. Variable domain in full (rest from reference TRBV28 and TRBJ2-7): DVKVTQSSRYLVKRTGEKVFLECVQDMDHENMFWYRQDPGLGLRLIYFSYDVKMKEKGDIPEGYSVSREKKERFSLILESASTNQTSMYLCASSLIPGIVEQYFGPGTRLTVT.

The chain couples TRBV5-4 to TRBJ2-3; no clear D. Deletions cut 4 bases from V and 0 bases from J, with 12 bases between. This CDR3 is 15 amino acids long. Germline V CDR1 and CDR2: SGHNT, YYREEE (reference sequence). The CDR3 nucleotides read TGTGCCAGCAGCCGTAAGACACAAAGCACAGATACGCAGTATTTT. It codes for CASSRKTQSTDTQYF.

On this clone itself: Other DNA sequences within the sample encode an identical CDR3. This chain uses TRBV18 with TRBJ2-7; no firm D call. Trimming left V 3 bases short and J 0 bases short, with 3 bases between. CDR3 length: 12 residues. Looked up from germline, CDR1 is KGHSH and CDR2 is LQKENI. In DNA form, the CDR3 reads TGTGCCAGCTCACCGAGCTCCTACGAGCAGTACTTC. Translated: CASSPSSYEQYF. Variable domain in full (rest from reference TRBV18 and TRBJ2-7): NAGVMQNPRHLVRRRGQEARLRCSPMKGHSHVYWYRQLPEEGLKFMVYLQKENIIDESGMPKERFSAEFPKEGPSILRIQQVVRGDSAAYFCASSPSSYEQYFGPGTRLTVT.

This clone was counted a single time. The rearrangement joins TRBV14 to TRBJ2-2; 9 bases fit TRBD2. Germline values: CDR1 SGHDN, CDR2 FVKESK. The CDR3 runs 15 residues. J gave up 6 bases and V 5 bases, and 7 bases lay outside the gene matches. The CDR3 region is CASSSGLATAGELFF. The CDR3 region has the DNA TGTGCCAGCAGCTCCGGACTAGCGACAGCCGGGGAGCTGTTTTTT.

About this clone itself: The sample holds other DNA sequences that translate to the same CDR3. The chain combines TRBV28 with TRBJ1-1; tentative D call: TRBD1 (6 bases). Germline V gene sequence: CDR1 MDHEN, CDR2 SYDVKM. V dropped 5 bases and J dropped 0 bases, with 7 bases sitting between them. The CDR3 loop spans 13 amino acids. The DNA for the CDR3 is TGTGCCAGCAGTCAGGGGTTGAACACTGAAGCTTTCTTT. Its translation: CASSQGLNTEAFF.

With respect to this clone: The same CDR3 is also encoded by other DNA sequences in this sample. The V call is TRBV27, the J call TRBJ1-2, with 9 bases aligning to TRBD1. V trimming: 2 bases; J trimming: 11 bases; junction bases outside the gene matches: 18. The germline gives CDR1 MNHEY, CDR2 SMNVEV (reference sequence). This CDR3 has 17 amino acids. The CDR3 DNA sequence: TGTGCCAGCAGTTTACGAGGGACAGGGTTTGCGTTTGAAGGTTACACCTTC. Amino acids: CASSLRGTGFAFEGYTF.

This sequence joins TRBV5-1 and TRBJ2-7, with 12 bases lining up with TRBD2. The germline V gene has CDR1 SGHRS and CDR2 YFSETQ. The trim removed 5 bases at V and 5 bases at J, leaving 14 bases unmatched. This CDR3 region has 17 residues. CDR3 sequence (DNA): TGCGCCAGCAGTTCCCGACTAGCGGGAGCCTTGAGGAACGAGCAGTACTTC. Residues: CASSSRLAGALRNEQYF.

This clone was counted many times. The rearrangement uses TRBV24-1 and TRBJ2-2; D uncertain. This CDR3 has 14 residues. V was pared by 2 bases and J by 3 bases, with 6 bases between. Germline loops: CDR1 KGHDR, CDR2 SFDVKD. CDR3 sequence (DNA): TGTGCCACCAGTGATTCTACGGACACCGGGGAGCTGTTTTTT. Translated, it gives CATSDSTDTGELFF.

V usage is TRBV19 and J usage is TRBJ1-2, with 7 bases identical to TRBD1. The J segment lost 5 bases and the V segment lost 10 bases, leaving 7 bases of the junction unmatched. Germline V gene lookup returns CDR1 LNHDA and CDR2 SQIVND (reference sequence). The CDR3 is 12 amino acids. CDR3 in DNA: TGTGCCACCGCAGACAGGGTTTATGGCTACACCTTC. It is translated as CATADRVYGYTF.

Regarding this clone: This same CDR3 is encoded by further DNA sequences in the sample. This chain connects TRBV6-5 to TRBJ1-4; D gene uncertain. V was pared by 2 bases and J by 0 bases, with 4 bases between. Germline V gives CDR1 MNHEY, CDR2 SVGAGI. The length of the CDR3 is 14 residues. DNA of the CDR3: TGTGCCAGCAGTTACAGAGCAACTAATGAAAAACTGTTTTTT. This codes for CASSYRATNEKLFF.

The CDR3 sequence: CASRGTGSGQPQHF. Here the CDR3 DNA reads TGTGCCAGCCGAGGAACAGGGTCGGGTCAGCCCCAGCATTTT. V and J are TRBV2 and TRBJ1-5; tentative D call: TRBD1 (6 bases). V lost 8 bases and J 6 bases, leaving 17 bases between the germline ends. Germline V gene lookup returns CDR1 SNHLY and CDR2 FYNNEI. This CDR3 has 14 residues.

This rearrangement joins TRBV30 to TRBJ1-5; D gene unclear. The CDR3 sequence is 11 residues long. The germline V gene encodes CDR1 GTSNPN and CDR2 SVGIG (reference sequence). Between the trimmed V and J ends, which lost 8 bases and 5 bases, there was a span of 10 bases. CDR3 DNA: TGTGCCCCTGCAAGAGATCAGCCCCAGCATTTT. It specifies CAPARDQPQHF.

DNA of the CDR3: TGTGCCAGCAGCTTAGCATCGACTAGCAAGAGCCCCGGGGAGCTGTTTTTT. Protein sequence: CASSLASTSKSPGELFF. V gene TRBV7-9 combines with J gene TRBJ2-2; 7 bases fit TRBD2. The CDR3 runs 17 residues. Germline trimming cut 0 bases from V and 6 bases from J; bases unmatched to any gene: 10. The germline V gene has CDR1 SEHNR and CDR2 FQNEAQ (reference sequence).